These T cell receptor beta chains were read from a single sample in a study of blood T cell repertoires in COVID-19. Clones were read by immunoSEQ multiplex PCR, and TCRdb kept only the in-frame ones, dropping some. The repertoire includes some 100,000 clones, 88% of them detected once, and around 4.9% sits in the top ten. Material: peripheral blood. The source of these receptors is a woman of 80 years or more with active COVID-19. Each CDR3 is given with its conserved first and last residue. Each record gives: V gene, D gene, J gene, CDR3 DNA, CDR3 protein. The D gene is left open where the match is weak.

TRBV27	.	TRBJ1-2	TGTGCCAGCAGTCTTTCTTGGACAGCCTACAGGAATGGCTACACCTTC	CASSLSWTAYRNGYTF
TRBV6-2/TRBV6-3	.	TRBJ1-1	TGTGCCAGCAGTTACTCGAGGGTCAGGATGAACACTGAAGCTTTCTTT	CASSYSRVRMNTEAFF
TRBV5-6	.	TRBJ1-6	TGTGCCAGCAGCTTGGCCCATACCTCAGGGGCTTCACCCCTCCACTTT	CASSLAHTSGASPLHF
TRBV28	.	TRBJ1-5	TGTGCCAGCAGGCCCCGAGCTGGGGGCGGTCAGCCCCAGCATTTT	CASRPRAGGGQPQHF
TRBV30	.	TRBJ2-5	TGTGCCTGGAGCAGGGTTGGGACCCAGTACTTC	CAWSRVGTQYF
TRBV7-9	TRBD1	TRBJ2-7	TGTGCCAGCAGCCCCCCGGGACAGGAGGGTTTTACGGAGCAGTACTTC	CASSPPGQEGFTEQYF
TRBV5-1	TRBD1	TRBJ1-4	TGCGCCAGCAGCTCACAGGGGAGTTGGGAAAAACTGTTTTTT	CASSSQGSWEKLFF
TRBV21-1	.	TRBJ2-3	TGTGCCAGCAGCAAAGGACAGGGATCCACAGATACGCAGTATTTT	CASSKGQGSTDTQYF
TRBV28	.	TRBJ2-3	TGTGCCAGCACCCCCGGACTAAGCACAGATACGCAGTATTTT	CASTPGLSTDTQYF
TRBV7-9	.	TRBJ1-3	TGTGCCAGCAGCTTATTCACTGTGGCGGGAGGCACCATATATTTT	CASSLFTVAGGTIYF
TRBV29-1	.	TRBJ2-3	TGCAGCGCATCCGTACTACACACAGATACGCAGTATTTT	CSASVLHTDTQYF
TRBV5-6	.	TRBJ2-1	TGTGCCAGCAGCCCTAGTAGGGGCGGCGGTTTCAGCTCCTACAATGAGCAGTTCTTC	CASSPSRGGGFSSYNEQFF
TRBV27	.	TRBJ2-6	TGTGCCAGCAGTCCCGACGGGACTGGGGCCAACGTCCTGACTTTC	CASSPDGTGANVLTF
TRBV10-3	TRBD2	TRBJ2-7	TGTGCCACCGTCCCCGGCGGGAGCTACGAGCAGTACTTC	CATVPGGSYEQYF
TRBV19	.	TRBJ2-2	TGTGCCAGGAATGGGACTTCTTACACCGGGGAGCTGTTTTTT	CARNGTSYTGELFF
TRBV5-6	TRBD1	TRBJ2-3	TGTGCCAGCAGCTTTGACAGGGTGAAGTCGGATACGCAGTATTTT	CASSFDRVKSDTQYF
TRBV6-1	TRBD1	TRBJ2-3	TGTGCCAGCAGTGAGCAGGGGGCGGCCACAGATACGCAGTATTTT	CASSEQGAATDTQYF
TRBV21-1	.	TRBJ2-5	TGTGCCAGCAACCGGTATAGGACAGGGGTTATAGAGACCCAGTACTTC	CASNRYRTGVIETQYF
TRBV28	TRBD1	TRBJ1-1	TGTGCCAGCAGACCTAGGACAGGGGGTTTTGTCACTGAAGCTTTCTTT	CASRPRTGGFVTEAFF
TRBV5-4	TRBD2	TRBJ2-1	TGTGCCAGCAGCCTTGGACTAGCGGGAGGGAATTACAATGAGCAGTTCTTC	CASSLGLAGGNYNEQFF
TRBV12-3/TRBV12-4	.	TRBJ2-2	TGTGCCAGCAGTTACTCGGCCGGGGAGCTGTTTTTT	CASSYSAGELFF